Presented here are 15 T cell receptor beta chains from one specimen sequenced in a study of T cell repertoires in cytomegalovirus infection. The antigens these receptors bind are not known. TCRdb re-analysed the reads in MiXCR, keeping a single row per CDR3 protein. The sample lists about 500,000 distinct CDR3 sequences; roughly 34% were seen once. Sequenced material: cultured PBMCs, taken from culture after CMV antigen stimulation. The receptors shown here come from a human donor in good health (CMV status not recorded). Some clones in this sample may be carry-over from other donors' samples.

This clonotype came up a few times. V and J are TRBV12-3 or TRBV12-4 and TRBJ2-7; D may correspond to TRBD1 or TRBD2 (6 bases each). Trimming shortened V by 4 bases and J by 4 bases, and 26 bases separated the two germline ends. This CDR3 is 18 amino acids long. The DNA of the CDR3 is TGTGCCAGCAGTTGGGACATCACAGGGAGGTCCAATCCTTACGAGCAGTACGTC. It translates to CASSWDITGRSNPYEQYV.

The chain links TRBV4-1 to TRBJ2-7; maybe TRBD2 (6 bases). Germline V gene data show CDR1 as MGHRA and CDR2 as YSYEKL. Trimming left V 5 bases short and J 5 bases short, with 19 bases between. CDR3 length equals 15 residues. The CDR3 spells CASSSYLARRDEQYF. The DNA of the CDR3 is TGCGCCAGCAGCTCCTACTTAGCAAGGAGGGACGAGCAGTACTTC.

This clonotype was counted only a few times. V and J are TRBV7-9 and TRBJ1-3; maybe TRBD1 (6 bases). V lost 2 bases and J lost 3, with 11 bases in between. The CDR3 is made up of 15 amino acids. Germline CDR1 SEHNR, CDR2 FQNEAQ (reference sequence). The CDR3 region has the DNA TGTGCCAGCAGCTTACGGGACACCAATGGAAACACCATATATTTT. The encoded protein is CASSLRDTNGNTIYF.

This clonotype appeared many times. V and J are TRBV6-1 and TRBJ2-1, with no clear D. This CDR3 spans 13 amino acids. The germline gives CDR1 MNHNS, CDR2 SASEGT. V shed 5 bases and J shed 5 bases, with 10 bases lying between them. For the CDR3, the DNA is TGTGCCAGCAGTCCGATCATTAACAATGAGCAGTTCTTC. Translated: CASSPIINNEQFF.

The sample holds many counts of this clonotype. This sequence joins TRBV7-2 and TRBJ2-3; 7 nucleotides agree with TRBD2. J lost 9 bases, V lost 3 bases, and 6 bases had no gene match. The length of the CDR3 is 13 residues. Germline CDR1 and CDR2: SGHTA and FQGNSA. CDR3 region: CASSFSGTKTQYF. CDR3 nucleotides: TGTGCCAGCAGCTTCTCCGGGACTAAAACGCAGTATTTT.

V is TRBV24-1 and J is TRBJ1-5; the match to TRBD1 covers 10 bases. Trimming took 4 bases from V and 4 from J; bases not matched to a gene: 9. The V gene's germline CDR1 is KGHDR and CDR2 SFDVKD. This CDR3 has 17 amino acids. Here the CDR3 reads CATSDSGQGRRNQPQHF. Here the CDR3 DNA reads TGTGCCACCAGTGACTCGGGACAGGGGAGGAGGAATCAGCCCCAGCATTTT.

V is TRBV7-8 and J is TRBJ2-7; D perhaps matches TRBD2 (5 bases). The CDR3 spans 13 residues. Germline CDR1 reads SGHVS; CDR2 reads FQNEAQ. With 5 bases removed from V and 2 bases from J, the gap between germline ends came to 10 bases. The CDR3 region has the DNA TGTGCCAGCAGCCAGCGGCTAGCCTACGAGCAGTACGTC. Translation gives CASSQRLAYEQYV.

The rearrangement uses TRBV4-1 and TRBJ1-6; D gene ambiguous. The CDR3 has 16 amino acids. Germline CDR1 MGHRA, CDR2 YSYEKL. V was cut by 0 bases and J by 9 bases, with 15 bases left in between. DNA of the CDR3: TGCGCCAGCAGCCAAGACCCGGGGTTCGTTTTTTCACCCCTCCACTTT. Its translation: CASSQDPGFVFSPLHF.

The chain employs TRBV27 and TRBJ1-2; 7 nucleotides agree with TRBD1. This CDR3 is 14 amino acids long. The trim removed 2 bases at V and 3 bases at J, leaving 3 bases unmatched. The germline V gene has CDR1 MNHEY and CDR2 SMNVEV (reference sequence). CDR3 sequence reads: CASSLTGQYYGYTF. The CDR3 bases are TGTGCCAGCAGTTTAACGGGACAGTACTATGGCTACACCTTC.

This clonotype showed up just a few times. V is TRBV7-8 and J is TRBJ1-5; 9 bases are a match to TRBD1. This CDR3 has 16 amino acids. Trimming removed 4 bases from V and 4 bases from J; junction bases left unmatched: 8. Germline V gene lookup returns CDR1 SGHVS and CDR2 FQNEAQ. The CDR3 DNA sequence: TGTGCCAGCAGCTCTCAGAGGGGACAGGGAAATCAGCCCCAGCATTTT. It specifies CASSSQRGQGNQPQHF. The full variable domain, in which reference TRBV7-8 and TRBJ1-5 provide the parts outside the CDR3, is GAGVSQSPRYKVAKRGQDVALRCDPISGHVSLFWYQQALGQGPEFLTYFQNEAQLDKSGLPSDRFFAERPEGSVSTLKIQRTQQEDSAVYLCASSSQRGQGNQPQHFGDGTRLSIL.

The chain employs TRBV28 and TRBJ2-1, with a tentative D call TRBD2 (5 bases). Looked up from germline, CDR1 is MDHEN and CDR2 is SYDVKM. Trimming stripped 6 bases from V and 3 bases from J, with 15 bases between. CDR3 length equals 15 residues. CDR3: CASRSGSLLYNEQFF. CDR3 bases: TGTGCCAGCAGGTCGGGGAGCCTTCTCTACAATGAGCAGTTCTTC.

The chain carries TRBV7-2 and TRBJ1-1; the D is unclear. V was trimmed by 1 base and J by 3 bases, leaving 6 bases between them. The CDR3 is 13 residues long. CDR1 and CDR2 (germline): SGHTA, FQGNSA. CDR3 residues: CASSLEFYTEAFF. The CDR3, as DNA: TGTGCCAGCAGCTTAGAGTTCTACACTGAAGCTTTCTTT.

The V gene is TRBV28, the J gene TRBJ2-5; maybe TRBD1 (5 bases). Germline V gene data show CDR1 as MDHEN and CDR2 as SYDVKM. CDR3 length: 15 residues. V was trimmed by 3 bases and J by 1 base, leaving 12 bases between them. The CDR3 DNA sequence: TGTGCCAGCAGTTTCAGTGGGGCAGCCCAAGAGACCCAGTACTTC. It translates to CASSFSGAAQETQYF.

This clonotype was picked up a small number of times. V gene TRBV6-1 combines with J gene TRBJ2-3, with D possibly TRBD1 on 5 matching bases. Germline V CDR1 and CDR2: MNHNS, SASEGT. Trimming cost V 6 bases and J 0 bases, with 10 bases left between them. The CDR3 consists of 14 residues. This CDR3 reads CASRVRESTDTQYF. Here the CDR3 DNA reads TGTGCCAGCAGGGTCAGGGAAAGCACAGATACGCAGTATTTT.

CDR3 protein: CAISDPGLDRYIQYF. In DNA, the CDR3 is TGTGCCATCAGTGATCCGGGACTAGACCGATACATTCAGTACTTC. The chain has TRBV10-3 and TRBJ2-4, with 8 bases lining up with TRBD2. V lost 3 bases to trimming and J lost 8 bases; unmatched junction nucleotides: 9. The germline V gene encodes CDR1 ENHRY and CDR2 SYGVKD. This CDR3 has 15 residues.